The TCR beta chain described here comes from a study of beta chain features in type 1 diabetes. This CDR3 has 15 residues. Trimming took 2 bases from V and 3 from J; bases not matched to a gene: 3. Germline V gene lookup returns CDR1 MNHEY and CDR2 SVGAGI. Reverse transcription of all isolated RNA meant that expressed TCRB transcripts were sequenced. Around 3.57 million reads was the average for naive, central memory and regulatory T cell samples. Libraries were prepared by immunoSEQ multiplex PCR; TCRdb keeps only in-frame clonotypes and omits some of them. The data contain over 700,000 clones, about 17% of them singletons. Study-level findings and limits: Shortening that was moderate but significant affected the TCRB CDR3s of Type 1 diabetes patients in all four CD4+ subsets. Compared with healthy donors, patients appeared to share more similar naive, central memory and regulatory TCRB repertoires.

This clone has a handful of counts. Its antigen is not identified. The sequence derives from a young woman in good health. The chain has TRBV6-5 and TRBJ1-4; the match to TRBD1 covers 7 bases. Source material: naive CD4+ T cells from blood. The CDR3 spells CASSYGGQPNEKLFF. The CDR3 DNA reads TGTGCCAGCAGTTACGGGGGACAGCCTAATGAAAAACTGTTTTTT.